Sequencing of this T cell receptor beta chain was carried out in a study of blood T cell repertoires in COVID-19. For the study at large: In each case, the material was cDNA or gDNA derived from T cells, B-cell-depleted T cells, or PBMCs.

As processed by the authors: Scientists estimated how many nucleated cells there were by amplifying reference gene primers. TCRdb's table, derived via immunoSEQ multiplex PCR, lists solely in-frame clones and lacks some. V, J and clone size are those of that table, while D and trimming were read from the DNA. Of roughly 260,000 clones listed, more than 80% were seen once; the top ten hold 3.7%. This CDR3 region has 16 residues. Germline values: CDR1 KGHSH, CDR2 LQKENI. The V and J ends lost 2 bases and 6 bases, in that order; junction bases with no gene match: 8. The source material was peripheral blood. The source of this sequence is a woman aged 35 to 49 with acute or convalescent COVID-19. The V gene is TRBV18, the J gene TRBJ2-2; TRBD1 aligns across 8 bases. The CDR3 protein is CASSPGQGAWSGELFF. The CDR3 DNA is TGTGCCAGCTCACCAGGACAGGGAGCTTGGTCCGGGGAGCTGTTTTTT.